The next 21 T cell receptor beta chains were all read from a single sample in a study of PD-1 blockade in classical Hodgkin lymphoma. TCRdb keeps only in-frame clones here, not all; method: immunoSEQ multiplex PCR. The sample has around 25,000 clones, approximately 70% seen once; the top ten hold 25% to 30%. Time point here: cycle 4 day 1 (C4D1), after 6 weeks of nivolumab. There was relapse after autologous stem cell transplantation in every patient, and there was variation in brentuximab vedotin exposure. The material sequenced was peripheral blood mononuclear cells (PBMCs), taken before the fourth cycle of nivolumab. The origin of the receptors is a human donor with classical Hodgkin lymphoma.

This chain uses TRBV6-5 with TRBJ1-1; D gene ambiguous. Germline lookup yields CDR1 MNHEY and CDR2 SVGAGI. Trimming removed 0 bases from V and 2 bases from J, with 4 bases in between. The CDR3 spans 13 residues. The CDR3 protein is CASSYSRNTEAFF. CDR3 sequence (DNA): TGTGCCAGCAGTTACTCACGTAACACTGAAGCTTTCTTT.

By share, this clone ranks as medium-sized. The rearrangement joins TRBV11-3 to TRBJ2-1, with TRBD2 matching over 10 bases. V lost 5 bases and J lost 4; bases outside the gene matches: 8. Germline CDR1 SGHNT, CDR2 YENEEA. The CDR3 is made up of 16 amino acids. The CDR3 DNA is TGTGCCAGCAGCCTCACTAGCGGGGCACTATACAATGAGCAGTTCTTC. Translating it yields CASSLTSGALYNEQFF.

The chain joins TRBV10-3 to TRBJ2-2; weak D call: TRBD2 (5 bases). The germline gives CDR1 ENHRY, CDR2 SYGVKD. Deletions cut 4 bases from V and 5 bases from J, with 11 bases between. The CDR3 contains 14 residues. In DNA, the CDR3 is TGTGCCATCAGTGTAGCAGAGGGAACCGGGGAGCTGTTTTTT. Protein product: CAISVAEGTGELFF.

The chain couples TRBV5-4 to TRBJ2-7, with 8 bases matching TRBD1. The CDR3 length is 16 residues. The V gene end was trimmed by 2 bases and the J gene end by 2 bases; junction bases not matched to a gene: 9. Germline CDR1 and CDR2: SGHNT and YYREEE (reference sequence). CDR3 sequence (DNA): TGTGCCAGCAGCTTACGACAGGGGTTTAGAACCTACGAGCAGTACTTC. Translated, it gives CASSLRQGFRTYEQYF. Supplemented by reference TRBV5-4 and TRBJ2-7, the full variable domain reads ETGVTQSPTHLIKTRGQQVTLRCSSQSGHNTVSWYQQALGQGPQFIFQYYREEENGRGNFPPRFSGLQFPNYSSELNVNALELDDSALYLCASSLRQGFRTYEQYFGPGTRLTVT.

The chain combines TRBV5-6 with TRBJ2-7, with 9 bases aligning to TRBD1. Trimming cost V 1 base and J 0 bases; bases outside gene matches: 11. This CDR3 spans 18 amino acids. The germline V gene has CDR1 SGHDT and CDR2 YYEEEE. The CDR3 region is CASSLNGQGRPDSYEQYF. The CDR3 coding sequence is TGTGCCAGCAGCTTGAACGGACAGGGGCGTCCGGACTCCTACGAGCAGTACTTC.

In nucleotides, the CDR3 is TGTGCCAGCAGCTTAAGGCGGGGGAACGAGCAGTACTTC. It codes for CASSLRRGNEQYF. The chain is built from TRBV7-3 and TRBJ2-7, with TRBD2 matching 7 bases. Trimming removed 1 base from V and 5 bases from J; junction bases left unmatched: 2. The CDR3 consists of 13 residues. In germline, CDR1 is SGHTA, CDR2 FQGTGA.

The CDR3 spells CASSPQILDRGNQPQHF. The CDR3 nucleotides read TGTGCCAGCTCACCACAAATCCTGGACAGGGGAAATCAGCCCCAGCATTTT. V and J are TRBV18 and TRBJ1-5; 9 bases agree with TRBD1. The trim removed 1 base at V and 4 bases at J, leaving 8 bases unmatched. The CDR3 runs 17 residues. CDR1 KGHSH and CDR2 LQKENI come from the germline V gene.

V and J are TRBV6-1 and TRBJ2-6, with D uncertain. Deletions cut 3 bases from V and 0 bases from J, with 3 bases between. The CDR3 is 14 residues long. Germline CDR1 and CDR2: MNHNS and SASEGT. The CDR3 region has the DNA TGTGCCAGCAGTGACAACTCTGGGGCCAACGTCCTGACTTTC. Translation gives CASSDNSGANVLTF.

The V call is TRBV19, the J call TRBJ2-6, with 9 bases identical to TRBD1. Looked up from germline, CDR1 is LNHDA and CDR2 is SQIVND (reference sequence). The junction had 10 bases not matched to a gene; V was cut back by 7 bases and J by 0 bases. There are 18 residues in the CDR3. CDR3 bases: TGTGCCAGTACCCTAAGGGGACAGGGATACTCTGGGGCCAACGTCCTGACTTTC. The encoded protein is CASTLRGQGYSGANVLTF.

This chain connects TRBV7-2 to TRBJ1-1, with D unresolved. The CDR3 is 15 residues long. The V gene lost 4 bases and the J gene lost 8 bases, with 20 bases spanning the gap. Germline V CDR1 and CDR2: SGHTA, FQGNSA. CDR3 amino acids: CASSSYNTESEEAFF. For the CDR3, the DNA is TGTGCCAGCAGCTCTTATAACACGGAATCGGAAGAAGCTTTCTTT. The entire variable domain, with the rest obtained from reference TRBV7-2 and TRBJ1-1, is as follows: GAGVSQSPSNKVTEKGKDVELRCDPISGHTALYWYRQSLGQGLEFLIYFQGNSAPDKSGLPSDRFSAERTGGSVSTLTIQRTQQEDSAVYLCASSSYNTESEEAFFGQGTRLTVV.

V and J are TRBV5-1 and TRBJ2-3, with D perhaps TRBD1 (6 bases). The CDR3 contains 13 residues. CDR1 and CDR2 (germline): SGHRS, YFSETQ. V lost 3 bases and J lost 6, with 11 bases in between. This CDR3 reads CASSYPGADTQYF. Here the CDR3 DNA reads TGCGCCAGCAGCTACCCAGGGGCCGATACGCAGTATTTT.

This chain connects TRBV7-9 to TRBJ2-7, with 8 bases lining up with TRBD2. Trimming at V came to 2 bases and at J to 3 bases, leaving 6 bases not matched to a gene. This CDR3 has 15 amino acids. CDR1 SEHNR and CDR2 FQNEAQ come from the germline V gene (reference sequence). CDR3 sequence: CASSLTGGTHYEQYF. Written as DNA, the CDR3 is TGTGCCAGCAGCTTAACGGGGGGGACCCACTACGAGCAGTACTTC.

This clone was seen once. The chain employs TRBV7-9 and TRBJ2-7; D remains unclear. The CDR3 totals 13 residues. CDR1 and CDR2 (germline): SEHNR, FQNEAQ (reference sequence). The V and J ends lost 2 bases and 0 bases respectively, with 5 bases between them. The CDR3 here is CASSLRVSYEQYV. In nucleotides, the CDR3 is TGTGCCAGCAGCTTAAGGGTCTCCTACGAGCAGTACGTC.

This chain links TRBV5-1 with TRBJ2-5; D unresolved. The germline gives CDR1 SGHRS, CDR2 YFSETQ. The CDR3 contains 15 residues. The V gene lost 2 bases and the J gene lost 2 bases, with 13 bases spanning the gap. CDR3 in amino acids: CASSFILADQETQYF. The CDR3 bases are TGCGCCAGCAGCTTCATCTTGGCGGATCAAGAGACCCAGTACTTC.

The V gene is TRBV4-3, the J gene TRBJ1-4, with D maybe TRBD1 (6 bases). The CDR3 has 16 amino acids. The ends were cut back, 0 bases at V and 11 bases at J, with 19 bases in the middle. CDR1 is LGHNA and CDR2 is YSLEER in the germline V gene. The CDR3: CASSQDQGTPLDKLFF. CDR3 nucleotides: TGCGCCAGCAGCCAAGACCAAGGGACACCCTTAGATAAACTGTTTTTT.

V is TRBV5-5 and J is TRBJ2-7; weak D call: TRBD2 (6 bases). Germline assignment: CDR1 SGHKS and CDR2 YYEKEE (reference sequence). The CDR3 spans 15 residues. Trimming cost V 3 bases and J 9 bases, with 22 bases left between them. CDR3 DNA sequence: TGTGCCAGCAGCTACTACCAGGTTACCGGGGGAGGGCAGTACTTC. Amino acid sequence: CASSYYQVTGGGQYF.

The chain has TRBV6-5 and TRBJ1-2, with 8 bases lining up with TRBD1. CDR3 length: 14 amino acids. Trimming removed 2 bases from V and 8 bases from J; junction bases left unmatched: 7. Per the germline V gene, CDR1 is MNHEY and CDR2 is SVGAGI. The CDR3 sequence: CASSYGAGGFGYTF. The CDR3 DNA sequence: TGTGCCAGCAGTTACGGCGCAGGGGGCTTCGGCTACACCTTC.

The chain joins TRBV6-5 to TRBJ2-1; unclear D gene. The germline gives CDR1 MNHEY, CDR2 SVGAGI. The CDR3 covers 15 residues. The germline V and J ends were trimmed by 0 bases and 6 bases, with 12 bases remaining between them. The CDR3 is CASSYSTRRGNEQFF. As DNA, the CDR3 is TGTGCCAGCAGTTACTCGACGAGACGAGGCAATGAGCAGTTCTTC.

This chain uses TRBV7-6 with TRBJ1-6, with D possibly matching TRBD1 (5 bases). The CDR3 consists of 15 residues. Germline loops: CDR1 SGHVS, CDR2 FNYEAQ. Trimming stripped 4 bases from V and 7 bases from J, with 14 bases between. This chain's CDR3 is CASSWTGTVNSPLHF. The CDR3, as DNA: TGTGCCAGCAGCTGGACCGGGACGGTAAATTCACCCCTCCACTTT.

The chain is built from TRBV28 and TRBJ1-2; a possible D gene is TRBD1 (6 bases). Germline CDR1 and CDR2: MDHEN and SYDVKM. Trimming shortened V by 4 bases and J by 3 bases, and 15 bases separated the two germline ends. The CDR3 has 15 residues. The CDR3 DNA reads TGTGCCAGCAGTTCCCCCAACGGGGGCGACTATGGCTACACCTTC. Protein: CASSSPNGGDYGYTF.

The V and J genes are TRBV5-6 and TRBJ2-1; no definite D call. Germline values: CDR1 SGHDT, CDR2 YYEEEE. Trimming cost V 4 bases and J 6 bases, with 14 bases left between them. This CDR3 is built from 14 residues. The CDR3 DNA reads as TGTGCCAGCAGCCTCTGGTACACTTTCAATGAGCAGTTCTTC. Amino acid sequence: CASSLWYTFNEQFF.